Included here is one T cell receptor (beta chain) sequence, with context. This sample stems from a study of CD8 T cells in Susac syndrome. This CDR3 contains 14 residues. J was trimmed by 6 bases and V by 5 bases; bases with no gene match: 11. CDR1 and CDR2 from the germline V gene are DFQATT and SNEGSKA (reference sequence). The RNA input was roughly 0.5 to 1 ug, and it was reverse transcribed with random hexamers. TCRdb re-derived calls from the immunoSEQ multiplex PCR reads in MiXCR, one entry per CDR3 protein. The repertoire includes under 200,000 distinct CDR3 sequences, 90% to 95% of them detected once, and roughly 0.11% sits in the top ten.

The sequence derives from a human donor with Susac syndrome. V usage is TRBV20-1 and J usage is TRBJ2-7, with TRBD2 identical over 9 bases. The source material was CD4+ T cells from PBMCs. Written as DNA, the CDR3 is TGCAGTGCTCCCTTGCTGGCGGGGGGGCGCGAGCAGTACTTC. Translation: CSAPLLAGGREQYF.